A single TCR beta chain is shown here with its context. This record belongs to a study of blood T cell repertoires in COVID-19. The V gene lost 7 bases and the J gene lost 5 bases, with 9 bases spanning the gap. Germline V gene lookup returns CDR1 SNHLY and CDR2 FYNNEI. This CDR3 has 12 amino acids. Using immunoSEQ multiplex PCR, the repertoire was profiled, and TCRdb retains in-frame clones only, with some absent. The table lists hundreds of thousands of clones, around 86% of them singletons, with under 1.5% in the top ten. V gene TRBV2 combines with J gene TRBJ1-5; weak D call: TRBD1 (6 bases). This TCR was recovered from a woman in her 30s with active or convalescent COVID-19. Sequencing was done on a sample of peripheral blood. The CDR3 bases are TGTGCCAGCACGACAGGCGATCAGCCCCAGCATTTT. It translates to CASTTGDQPQHF.